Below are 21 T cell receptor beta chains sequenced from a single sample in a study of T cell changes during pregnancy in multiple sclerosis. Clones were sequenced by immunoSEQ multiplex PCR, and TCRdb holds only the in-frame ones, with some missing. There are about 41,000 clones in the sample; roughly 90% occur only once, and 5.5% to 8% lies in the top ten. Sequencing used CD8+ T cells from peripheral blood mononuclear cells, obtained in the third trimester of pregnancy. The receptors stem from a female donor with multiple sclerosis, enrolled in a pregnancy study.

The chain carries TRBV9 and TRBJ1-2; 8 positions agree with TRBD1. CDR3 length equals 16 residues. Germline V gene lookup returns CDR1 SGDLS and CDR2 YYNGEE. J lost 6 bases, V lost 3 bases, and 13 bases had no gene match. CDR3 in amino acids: CASSGTQESQGDGYTF. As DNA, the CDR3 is TGTGCCAGCAGCGGAACACAAGAATCACAGGGGGATGGCTACACCTTC.

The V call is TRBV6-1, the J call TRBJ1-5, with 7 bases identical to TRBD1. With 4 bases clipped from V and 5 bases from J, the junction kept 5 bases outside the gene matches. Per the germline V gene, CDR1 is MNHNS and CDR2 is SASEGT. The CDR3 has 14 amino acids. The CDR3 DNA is TGTGCCAGCAGTGGCAGGGGGGAACATCAGCCCCAGCATTTT. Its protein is CASSGRGEHQPQHF.

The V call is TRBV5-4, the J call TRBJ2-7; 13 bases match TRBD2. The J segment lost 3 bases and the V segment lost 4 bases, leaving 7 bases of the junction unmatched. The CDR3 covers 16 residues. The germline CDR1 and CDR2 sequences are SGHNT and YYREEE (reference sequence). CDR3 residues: CASSRGTSGTFYEQYF. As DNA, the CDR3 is TGTGCCAGCAGCCGAGGGACTAGCGGGACCTTCTACGAGCAGTACTTC.

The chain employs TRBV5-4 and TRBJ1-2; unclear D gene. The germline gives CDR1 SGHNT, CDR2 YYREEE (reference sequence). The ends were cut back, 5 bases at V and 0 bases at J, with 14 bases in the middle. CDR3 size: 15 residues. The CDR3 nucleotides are TGTGCCAGCAGTTTTGGCGGTCAGACTAACTATGGCTACACCTTC. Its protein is CASSFGGQTNYGYTF.

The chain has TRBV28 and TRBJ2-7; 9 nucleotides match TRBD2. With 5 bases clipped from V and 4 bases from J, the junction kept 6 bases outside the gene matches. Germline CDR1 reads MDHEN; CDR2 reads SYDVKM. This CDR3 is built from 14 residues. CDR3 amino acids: CASSNGLAKYEQYF. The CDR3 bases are TGTGCCAGCAGTAACGGACTAGCGAAGTACGAGCAGTACTTC.

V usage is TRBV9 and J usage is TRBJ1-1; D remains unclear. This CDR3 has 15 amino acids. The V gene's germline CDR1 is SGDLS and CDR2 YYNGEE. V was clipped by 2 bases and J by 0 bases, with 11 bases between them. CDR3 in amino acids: CASSVRGNMNTEAFF. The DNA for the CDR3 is TGTGCCAGCAGCGTGAGAGGGAACATGAACACTGAAGCTTTCTTT. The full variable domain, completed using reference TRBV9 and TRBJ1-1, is DSGVTQTPKHLITATGQRVTLRCSPRSGDLSVYWYQQSLDQGLQFLIQYYNGEERAKGNILERFSAQQFPDLHSELNLSSLELGDSALYFCASSVRGNMNTEAFFGQGTRLTVV.

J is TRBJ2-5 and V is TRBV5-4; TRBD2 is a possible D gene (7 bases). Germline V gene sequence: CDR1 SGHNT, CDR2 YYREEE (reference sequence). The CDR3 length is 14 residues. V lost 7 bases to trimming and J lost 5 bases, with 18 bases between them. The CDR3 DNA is TGTGCCAGCGAGCTTGGGGGGCGGGAGGAGACCCAGTACTTC. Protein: CASELGGREETQYF.

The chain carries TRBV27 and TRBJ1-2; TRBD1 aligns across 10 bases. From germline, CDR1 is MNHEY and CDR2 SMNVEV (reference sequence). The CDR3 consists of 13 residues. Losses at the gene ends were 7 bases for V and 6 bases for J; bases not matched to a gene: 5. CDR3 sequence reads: CASTPGTGDGYTF. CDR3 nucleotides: TGTGCCAGCACCCCCGGGACAGGGGATGGCTACACCTTC.

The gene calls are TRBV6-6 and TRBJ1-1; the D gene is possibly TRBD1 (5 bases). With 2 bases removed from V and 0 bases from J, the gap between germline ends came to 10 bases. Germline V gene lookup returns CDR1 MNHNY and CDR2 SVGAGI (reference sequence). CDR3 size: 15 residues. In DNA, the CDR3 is TGTGCCAGCAGTTACCCGACAGTCATGAACACTGAAGCTTTCTTT. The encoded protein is CASSYPTVMNTEAFF.

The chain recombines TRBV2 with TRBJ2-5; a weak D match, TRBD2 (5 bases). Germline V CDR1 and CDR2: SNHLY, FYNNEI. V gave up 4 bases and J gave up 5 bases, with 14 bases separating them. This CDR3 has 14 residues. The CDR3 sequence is CASSVGSAVETQYF. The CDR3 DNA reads TGTGCCAGCAGTGTCGGTAGCGCGGTGGAGACCCAGTACTTC. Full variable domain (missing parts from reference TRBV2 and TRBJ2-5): EPEVTQTPSHQVTQMGQEVILRCVPISNHLYFYWYRQILGQKVEFLVSFYNNEISEKSEIFDDQFSVERPDGSNFTLKIRSTKLEDSAMYFCASSVGSAVETQYFGPGTRLLVL.

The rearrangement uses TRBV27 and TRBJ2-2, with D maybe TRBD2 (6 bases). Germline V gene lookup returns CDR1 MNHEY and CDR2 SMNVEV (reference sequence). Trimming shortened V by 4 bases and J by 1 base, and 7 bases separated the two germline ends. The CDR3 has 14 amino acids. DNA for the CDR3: TGTGCCAGCAGTTACGGGGGGAACACCGGGGAGCTGTTTTTT. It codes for CASSYGGNTGELFF.

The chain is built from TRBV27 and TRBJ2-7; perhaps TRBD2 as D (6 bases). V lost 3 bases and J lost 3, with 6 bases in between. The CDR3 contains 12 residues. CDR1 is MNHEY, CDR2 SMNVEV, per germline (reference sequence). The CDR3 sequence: CASSLGGYEQYF. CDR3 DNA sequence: TGTGCCAGCAGTTTGGGGGGCTACGAGCAGTACTTC.

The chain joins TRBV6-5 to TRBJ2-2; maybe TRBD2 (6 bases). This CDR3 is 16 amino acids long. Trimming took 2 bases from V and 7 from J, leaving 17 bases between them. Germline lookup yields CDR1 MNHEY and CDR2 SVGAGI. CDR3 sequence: CASSYTRASSGGELFF. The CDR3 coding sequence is TGTGCCAGCAGTTACACACGCGCGAGTAGCGGCGGGGAGCTGTTTTTT.

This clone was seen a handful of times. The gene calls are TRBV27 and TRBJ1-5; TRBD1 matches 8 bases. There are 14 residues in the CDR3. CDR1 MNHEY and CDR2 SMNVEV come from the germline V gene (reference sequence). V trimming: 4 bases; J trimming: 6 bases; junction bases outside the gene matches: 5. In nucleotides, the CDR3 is TGTGCCAGCAGTTCCACAGGGGGTGTTCAGCCCCAGCATTTT. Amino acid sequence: CASSSTGGVQPQHF.

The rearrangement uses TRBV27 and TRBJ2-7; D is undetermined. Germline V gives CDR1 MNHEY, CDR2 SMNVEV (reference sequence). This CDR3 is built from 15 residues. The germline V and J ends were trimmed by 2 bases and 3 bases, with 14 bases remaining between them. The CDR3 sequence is CASSLTAGAYYEQYF. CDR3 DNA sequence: TGTGCCAGCAGTTTAACGGCCGGAGCATACTACGAGCAGTACTTC.

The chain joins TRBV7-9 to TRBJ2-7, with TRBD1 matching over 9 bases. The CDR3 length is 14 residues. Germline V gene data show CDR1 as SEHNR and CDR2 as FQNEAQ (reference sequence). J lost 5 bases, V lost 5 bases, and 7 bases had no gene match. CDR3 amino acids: CASSDRDRVHEQYF. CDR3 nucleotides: TGTGCCAGCAGCGACCGGGACAGGGTACACGAGCAGTACTTC. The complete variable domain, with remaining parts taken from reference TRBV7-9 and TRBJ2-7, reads DTGVSQNPRHKITKRGQNVTFRCDPISEHNRLYWYRQTLGQGPEFLTYFQNEAQLEKSRLLSDRFSAERPKGSFSTLEIQRTEQGDSAMYLCASSDRDRVHEQYFGPGTRLTVT.

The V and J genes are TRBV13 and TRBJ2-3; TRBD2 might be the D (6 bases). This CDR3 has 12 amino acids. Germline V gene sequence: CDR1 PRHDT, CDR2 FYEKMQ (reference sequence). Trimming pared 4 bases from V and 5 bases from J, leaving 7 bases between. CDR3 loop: CASSWRGDTQYF. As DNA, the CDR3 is TGTGCCAGCAGCTGGAGGGGAGATACGCAGTATTTT.

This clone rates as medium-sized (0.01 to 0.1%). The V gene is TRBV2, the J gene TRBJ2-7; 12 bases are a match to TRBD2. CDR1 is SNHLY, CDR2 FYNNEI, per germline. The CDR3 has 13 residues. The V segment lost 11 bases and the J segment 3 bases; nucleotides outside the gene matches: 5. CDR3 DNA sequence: TGTGCCGGCGGGACTAGCGGGCACTACGAGCAGTACTTC. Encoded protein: CAGGTSGHYEQYF.

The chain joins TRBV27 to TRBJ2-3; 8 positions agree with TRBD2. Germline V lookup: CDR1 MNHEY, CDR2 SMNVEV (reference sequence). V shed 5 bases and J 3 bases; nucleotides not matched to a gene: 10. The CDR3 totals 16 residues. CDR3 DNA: TGTGCCAGCAGTCCTCTTGCGGGAGGAGTAACAGATACGCAGTATTTT. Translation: CASSPLAGGVTDTQYF.

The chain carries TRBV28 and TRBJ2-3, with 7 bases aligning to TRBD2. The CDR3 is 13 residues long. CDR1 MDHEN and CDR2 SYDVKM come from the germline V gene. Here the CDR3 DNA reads TGTGCTGGAGGGGAGGGGCACACAGATACGCAGTATTTT. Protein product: CAGGEGHTDTQYF.

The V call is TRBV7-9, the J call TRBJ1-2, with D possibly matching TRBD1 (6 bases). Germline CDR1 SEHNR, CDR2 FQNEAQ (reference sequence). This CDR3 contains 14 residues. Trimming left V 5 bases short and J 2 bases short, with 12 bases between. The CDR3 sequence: CASSLGDRNYGYTF. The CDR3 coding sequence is TGTGCCAGCAGCCTAGGTGACAGGAACTATGGCTACACCTTC. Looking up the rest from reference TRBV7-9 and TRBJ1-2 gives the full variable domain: DTGVSQNPRHKITKRGQNVTFRCDPISEHNRLYWYRQTLGQGPEFLTYFQNEAQLEKSRLLSDRFSAERPKGSFSTLEIQRTEQGDSAMYLCASSLGDRNYGYTFGSGTRLTVV.